The 13 T cell receptor beta chains reported below all come from one sample, sequenced in a study of blood T cell repertoires in COVID-19. TCRdb's copy holds only in-frame clones and misses some; the assay was immunoSEQ multiplex PCR. The sample yields 250,000 to 300,000 clones, about four fifths seen once. The sample taken for sequencing was PBMCs or T cells enriched from blood (not recorded which). These receptors all come from a man aged 35 to 55 who had been exposed to COVID-19.

The rearrangement joins TRBV5-1 to TRBJ2-7; 7 nucleotides align to TRBD1. The germline V gene has CDR1 SGHRS and CDR2 YFSETQ. The J segment lost 4 bases and the V segment lost 6 bases, leaving 10 bases of the junction unmatched. The CDR3 extends over 14 amino acids. CDR3 residues: CASTRLGQTYEQYF. The CDR3 coding sequence is TGCGCCAGCACCAGACTGGGACAGACATACGAGCAGTACTTC. The whole variable domain, filled in from reference TRBV5-1 and TRBJ2-7, reads KAGVTQTPRYLIKTRGQQVTLSCSPISGHRSVSWYQQTPGQGLQFLFEYFSETQRNKGNFPGRFSGRQFSNSRSEMNVSTLELGDSALYLCASTRLGQTYEQYFGPGTRLTVT.

The chain is built from TRBV29-1 and TRBJ1-5, with D perhaps matching TRBD1 (5 bases). The CDR3 is 14 amino acids. The germline CDR1 and CDR2 sequences are SQVTM and ANQGSEA. The V gene lost 4 bases and the J gene lost 0 bases, with 10 bases spanning the gap. This chain's CDR3 is CSVVGGDSNQPQHF. CDR3 coding DNA: TGCAGCGTTGTGGGGGGGGATAGCAATCAGCCCCAGCATTTT.

This sequence joins TRBV5-6 and TRBJ2-7; 9 nucleotides match TRBD1. The CDR3 loop spans 14 amino acids. CDR1 and CDR2 from the germline V gene are SGHDT and YYEEEE. With 4 bases clipped from V and 5 bases from J, the junction kept 7 bases outside the gene matches. The CDR3 here is CASSRPQGAHEQYF. The CDR3 DNA is TGTGCCAGCAGCCGACCACAGGGGGCGCACGAGCAGTACTTC.

This rearrangement joins TRBV10-3 to TRBJ1-1; the D gene is possibly TRBD1 (5 bases). V lost 8 bases and J lost 12, with 19 bases in between. The CDR3 spans 12 residues. CDR1 and CDR2 (germline): ENHRY, SYGVKD. The CDR3 reads CAIGGTPGTSFF. For the CDR3, the DNA is TGTGCCATCGGGGGGACTCCCGGGACGTCTTTCTTT.

The CDR3 coding sequence is TGTGCCAGCAGCTTACTAACGGGTGGGAATGAGCAGTTCTTC. Translating gives CASSLLTGGNEQFF. This chain links TRBV7-8 with TRBJ2-1; D is uncertain. The length of the CDR3 is 14 residues. V was clipped by 2 bases and J by 7 bases, with 12 bases between them. Germline loops: CDR1 SGHVS, CDR2 FQNEAQ. The variable domain in full, completed from reference TRBV7-8 and TRBJ2-1, reads GAGVSQSPRYKVAKRGQDVALRCDPISGHVSLFWYQQALGQGPEFLTYFQNEAQLDKSGLPSDRFFAERPEGSVSTLKIQRTQQEDSAVYLCASSLLTGGNEQFFGPGTRLTVL.

The chain is built from TRBV18 and TRBJ2-2; D gene ambiguous. The germline CDR1 and CDR2 sequences are KGHSH and LQKENI. The CDR3 is 14 residues long. V lost 3 bases and J lost 4, with 9 bases in between. This chain's CDR3 is CASSPSGSTGELFF. The CDR3 DNA reads TGTGCCAGCTCACCTTCGGGTAGCACCGGGGAGCTGTTTTTT. Complete variable domain (other parts from reference TRBV18 and TRBJ2-2): NAGVMQNPRHLVRRRGQEARLRCSPMKGHSHVYWYRQLPEEGLKFMVYLQKENIIDESGMPKERFSAEFPKEGPSILRIQQVVRGDSAAYFCASSPSGSTGELFFGEGSRLTVL.

This sequence joins TRBV15 and TRBJ1-6; maybe TRBD1 (6 bases). The CDR3 covers 16 residues. CDR1 is LNHNV and CDR2 is YYDKDF in the germline V gene (reference sequence). V shed 5 bases and J shed 7 bases, with 18 bases lying between them. The CDR3 sequence: CATSARRDRLNSPLHF. The CDR3 nucleotides read TGTGCCACCAGCGCTAGAAGAGACAGGCTAAATTCACCCCTCCACTTT. The full variable domain, rest sourced from reference TRBV15 and TRBJ1-6, is DAMVIQNPRYQVTQFGKPVTLSCSQTLNHNVMYWYQQKSSQAPKLLFHYYDKDFNNEADTPDNFQSRRPNTSFCFLDIRSPGLGDTAMYLCATSARRDRLNSPLHFGNGTRLTVT.

This chain connects TRBV5-3 to TRBJ1-2, with D possibly TRBD1 on 6 matching bases. TRBV5-3 is an ORF, with its function uncertain. V shed 4 bases and J shed 4 bases, with 17 bases lying between them. This CDR3 has 15 residues. The CDR3 nucleotides read TGTGCCAGAAGCCGCCCCGGGCAGGGGCGCTATGGCTACACCTTC. Its protein is CARSRPGQGRYGYTF.

As DNA, the CDR3 is TGCGCCAGCAGCCAAGGTCCTAATGAGCAGTTCTTC. Protein: CASSQGPNEQFF. The chain employs TRBV4-1 and TRBJ2-1; D unresolved. V was cut by 1 base and J by 7 bases, with 5 bases left in between. Germline V gene lookup returns CDR1 MGHRA and CDR2 YSYEKL. The CDR3 spans 12 residues.

V and J are TRBV27 and TRBJ2-3, with D unclear. Germline V gene data show CDR1 as MNHEY and CDR2 as SMNVEV (reference sequence). The ends were cut back, 5 bases at V and 8 bases at J, with 14 bases in the middle. The CDR3 totals 13 residues. The CDR3 coding sequence is TGTGCCAGCAGTGAAGACCGAAGAGGTACGCAGTATTTT. It is translated as CASSEDRRGTQYF.

V usage is TRBV4-1 and J usage is TRBJ1-1, with 9 bases fitting TRBD1. The ends lost 1 base at V and 4 bases at J; junction bases unmatched: 4. Germline CDR1 MGHRA, CDR2 YSYEKL. The CDR3 has 15 amino acids. The DNA of the CDR3 is TGCGCCAGCAGCCAAGGCGGGACAGGGTTCACTGAAGCTTTCTTT. This sequence encodes CASSQGGTGFTEAFF.

This clone has only one observation. Here the CDR3 DNA reads TGTGCCAGTTCTACCCAAGCGGGTCCGGGAAATGAGCAGTTCTTC. It yields the protein CASSTQAGPGNEQFF. This chain joins TRBV19 and TRBJ2-1; tentative D call: TRBD2 (6 bases). The CDR3 runs to 15 residues. Germline V gives CDR1 LNHDA, CDR2 SQIVND (reference sequence). Trimming cost V 8 bases and J 7 bases, with 21 bases left between them.

The chain has TRBV30 and TRBJ2-1; D call uncertain. The V and J ends lost 2 bases and 7 bases respectively, with 6 bases between them. Germline V CDR1 and CDR2: GTSNPN, SVGIG (reference sequence). The length of the CDR3 is 11 residues. This CDR3 reads CAWSIPNEQFF. CDR3 coding DNA: TGTGCCTGGAGTATCCCTAATGAGCAGTTCTTC. The full variable domain, with the rest looked up from reference TRBV30 and TRBJ2-1, is SQTIHQWPATLVQPVGSPLSLECTVEGTSNPNLYWYRQAAGRGLQLLFYSVGIGQISSEVPQNLSASRPQDRQFILSSKKLLLSDSGFYLCAWSIPNEQFFGPGTRLTVL.